These 29 T cell receptor beta chains share one sample of origin, sequenced in a study of metastatic and nonmetastatic thyroid tumors. Thyroid surgery had not been preceded by any treatment in any patient. TCRdb re-analyzed the PCR reads using MiXCR. The sample lists 55,000 or so clones; approximately 17% were seen once. The sample comprised blood. These receptors all stem from a female donor with papillary thyroid cancer or a benign thyroid nodule (not recorded which). Some clones in this sample may be carry-over from other donors' samples.

This clone was recorded at least ten times. V is TRBV10-3 and J is TRBJ1-4, with a tentative D call TRBD1 (5 bases). V lost 6 bases to trimming and J lost 4 bases, with 12 bases between them. The germline V gene has CDR1 ENHRY and CDR2 SYGVKD. This CDR3 comprises 14 residues. CDR3 bases: TGTGCCATCAGATCTGACAGCTTTAATGAAAAACTGTTTTTT. Protein sequence: CAIRSDSFNEKLFF.

Ten or more counts support this clone. The gene calls are TRBV7-9 and TRBJ2-1; 8 bases agree with TRBD1. V was pared by 0 bases and J by 10 bases, with 14 bases of the junction left unmatched. The length of the CDR3 is 17 residues. Germline loops: CDR1 SEHNR, CDR2 FQNEAQ (reference sequence). The CDR3 loop is CASSLAPPGQVVREQFF. CDR3 coding DNA: TGTGCCAGCAGCTTAGCTCCCCCGGGACAGGTTGTAAGGGAGCAGTTCTTC.

Worth noting for this clone: Since a much larger clone is just one base distant, this may be a read error. This sequence joins TRBV2 and TRBJ2-2, with TRBD2 as a possible D gene (6 bases). The CDR3 contains 13 residues. Germline V gene data show CDR1 as SNHLY and CDR2 as FYNNEI. The DNA of the CDR3 is TGTGCCAGCAGTCGTTGCGGGTCCGGGGGGCTGTTTTTT. This sequence encodes CASSRCGSGGLFF.

Notes on this clone: The junction differs from germline at one of its ends, possibly a read error. The V call is TRBV12-3 or TRBV12-4, the J call TRBJ2-3; TRBD1 might be the D (6 bases). CDR3 length equals 14 residues. The CDR3, as DNA: TGTTCCAGCAGGGGCGACTCCGGCGGATATACGCAGTATTTT. Protein: CSSRGDSGGYTQYF.

A word on this clone: Possible read error: a much larger clone is one base away. The rearrangement joins TRBV20-1 to TRBJ2-7; the D gene is possibly TRBD2 (7 bases). V was shortened by 1 base and J by 6 bases, with 13 bases between the two germline ends. Germline V lookup: CDR1 DFQATT, CDR2 SNEGSKA (reference sequence). The length of the CDR3 is 13 residues. CDR3 in amino acids: CSARGEGEIEQYF. CDR3 nucleotides: TGCAGTGCTAGAGGGGAGGGGGAAATCGAGCAGTACTTC.

V is TRBV30 and J is TRBJ1-4; D unresolved. Trimming cost V 5 bases and J 3 bases, with 16 bases left between them. CDR1 GTSNPN and CDR2 SVGIG come from the germline V gene (reference sequence). The CDR3 has 15 residues. The CDR3 region has the DNA TGTGCCTGGGACGGCCATGGGAGAGCTAATGAAAAACTGTTTTTT. The encoded protein is CAWDGHGRANEKLFF. Full variable domain (outside the CDR3, taken from reference TRBV30 and TRBJ1-4): SQTIHQWPATLVQPVGSPLSLECTVEGTSNPNLYWYRQAAGRGLQLLFYSVGIGQISSEVPQNLSASRPQDRQFILSSKKLLLSDSGFYLCAWDGHGRANEKLFFGSGTQLSVL.

The chain links TRBV5-6 to TRBJ2-7; 8 bases match TRBD2. The CDR3 is 15 amino acids. The ends lost 5 bases at V and 2 bases at J; junction bases unmatched: 9. Germline V lookup: CDR1 SGHDT, CDR2 YYEEEE. CDR3 in amino acids: CASRLSGREAYEQYF. The DNA for the CDR3 is TGTGCCAGCAGACTAAGCGGGAGAGAGGCCTACGAGCAGTACTTC. Full variable domain (remainder filled in from reference TRBV5-6 and TRBJ2-7): DAGVTQSPTHLIKTRGQQVTLRCSPKSGHDTVSWYQQALGQGPQFIFQYYEEEERQRGNFPDRFSGHQFPNYSSELNVNALLLGDSALYLCASRLSGREAYEQYFGPGTRLTVT.

This clone was found a few times. The junction shows a germline mismatch at one end, possibly a read error. The V gene is TRBV28, the J gene TRBJ1-2; TRBD1 might be the D (6 bases). The germline V gene has CDR1 MDHEN and CDR2 SYDVKM. The CDR3 runs 14 residues. The CDR3 DNA sequence: TGTGCCAGCAGCCTACAGGGCGGTTACTATGGCTGCACCTTC. Protein product: CASSLQGGYYGCTF.

This clone was observed a few times. Being one base from a much bigger clone, this may be a read error. V gene TRBV19 combines with J gene TRBJ2-2, with unresolved D. The CDR3 totals 13 residues. Germline V gives CDR1 LNHDA, CDR2 SQIVND (reference sequence). The DNA for the CDR3 is TGTGCCAGTAGTATAAAGGGTACCGGGCAGCTGTTTTTT. It translates to CASSIKGTGQLFF. Using reference TRBV19 and TRBJ2-2 for the parts outside the CDR3, the full variable domain is DGGITQSPKYLFRKEGQNVTLSCEQNLNHDAMYWYRQDPGQGLRLIYYSQIVNDFQKGDIAEGYSVSREKKESFPLTVTSAQKNPTAFYLCASSIKGTGQLFFGEGSRLTVL.

This clone was seen ten or more times. V and J are TRBV15 and TRBJ1-6; possibly TRBD1 for D (5 bases). CDR1 and CDR2 (germline): LNHNV, YYDKDF (reference sequence). This CDR3 is built from 15 residues. Trimming took off 3 bases at V and 9 bases at J, with 15 bases between the two ends. DNA for the CDR3: TGTGCCACCAGCAGGGGGCCGATAGGAAGTTCACCCCTCCACTTT. As protein: CATSRGPIGSSPLHF.

Comment on this clone: Other DNA sequences in the sample encode the same CDR3. The V gene is TRBV4-1, the J gene TRBJ2-7; 10 bases match TRBD1. Germline-derived CDR1 and CDR2 are MGHRA and YSYEKL. V trimming: 5 bases; J trimming: 3 bases; junction bases outside the gene matches: 4. This CDR3 comprises 14 residues. The CDR3 DNA reads TGCGCCAGCAGCAGACAGGGGGCCTACTACGAGCAGTACTTC. Its translation: CASSRQGAYYEQYF.

This clone has ten or more counts. This rearrangement joins TRBV20-1 to TRBJ1-4; perhaps TRBD1 as D (6 bases). With 6 bases removed from V and 1 base from J, the gap between germline ends came to 9 bases. This CDR3 region has 13 residues. Germline values: CDR1 DFQATT, CDR2 SNEGSKA (reference sequence). This CDR3 reads CSAGGGTNEKLFF. The CDR3 DNA sequence: TGCAGTGCCGGAGGGGGAACTAATGAAAAACTGTTTTTT.

In this sample, this clone turned up many times. V is TRBV27 and J is TRBJ2-2; no clear D. The CDR3 has 15 residues. The germline gives CDR1 MNHEY, CDR2 SMNVEV (reference sequence). Trimming shortened V by 2 bases and J by 6 bases, and 13 bases separated the two germline ends. The CDR3 DNA reads as TGTGCCAGCAGTTTAAGAACAACACCTTCCGGGGAGCTGTTTTTT. Translated, it gives CASSLRTTPSGELFF.

This clone was picked up many times. This chain uses TRBV20-1 with TRBJ2-1; D is ambiguous. This CDR3 is 10 amino acids long. V lost 3 bases to trimming and J lost 8 bases, with 5 bases between them. CDR1 is DFQATT and CDR2 is SNEGSKA in the germline V gene (reference sequence). DNA of the CDR3: TGCAGTGCTAGGGTTTATGAGCAGTTCTTC. Its translation: CSARVYEQFF.

This clone appeared many times. The chain carries TRBV6-1 and TRBJ2-6; no reliable D call. CDR1 is MNHNS, CDR2 SASEGT, per germline. V gave up 7 bases and J gave up 0 bases, with 4 bases separating them. This CDR3 has 13 residues. The CDR3 spells CASIDSGANVLTF. The CDR3 DNA reads TGTGCCAGCATTGACTCTGGGGCCAACGTCCTGACTTTC.

The rearrangement joins TRBV15 to TRBJ1-3; D is perhaps TRBD1 (6 bases). The CDR3 is 18 residues long. CDR1 is LNHNV and CDR2 is YYDKDF in the germline V gene (reference sequence). Trimming left V 0 bases short and J 2 bases short, with 17 bases between. The CDR3: CATSREPGHLGPGNTIYF. CDR3 nucleotide sequence: TGTGCCACCAGCAGAGAACCGGGACATCTTGGCCCTGGAAACACCATATATTTT. The entire variable domain, with the rest obtained from reference TRBV15 and TRBJ1-3, is as follows: DAMVIQNPRYQVTQFGKPVTLSCSQTLNHNVMYWYQQKSSQAPKLLFHYYDKDFNNEADTPDNFQSRRPNTSFCFLDIRSPGLGDTAMYLCATSREPGHLGPGNTIYFGEGSWLTVV.

This clone was recorded many times. The CDR3 nucleotides read TGTGCCAGCAGTGACAGGACCGGGGAGCTGTTTTTT. It translates to CASSDRTGELFF. V and J are TRBV6-4 and TRBJ2-2; D uncertain. V was cut by 2 bases and J by 5 bases, with 3 bases left in between. Germline CDR1 is MRHNA and CDR2 is SNTAGT. This CDR3 spans 12 amino acids.

In its sample, this clone was seen many times. Other DNA sequences in the sample encode the same CDR3. The V gene is TRBV24-1, the J gene TRBJ2-7; 8 bases align to TRBD1. The CDR3 extends over 16 amino acids. Germline V gene sequence: CDR1 KGHDR, CDR2 SFDVKD. Unmatched junction bases numbered 14, after V lost 4 bases and J lost 7 bases. The CDR3 sequence: CATSEREDRAPLEQYF. In DNA form, the CDR3 reads TGTGCCACCAGTGAAAGAGAGGACAGGGCCCCACTGGAGCAGTACTTC.

As for this clone: A read error may be the cause here, since a much bigger clone is one base away. V gene TRBV5-1 combines with J gene TRBJ2-3; D is uncertain. The CDR3 totals 12 residues. The ends were cut back, 3 bases at V and 2 bases at J, with 4 bases in the middle. Germline V CDR1 and CDR2: SGHRS, YFSETQ. The CDR3 spells CASSSITDTQYF. CDR3 bases: TGCGCCAGCAGCTCTATCACAGATACGCAGTATTTT.

This clone was counted only a few times. Being one base from a much bigger clone, this may be a read error. This chain uses TRBV19 with TRBJ2-5; D is possibly TRBD2 (6 bases). Germline assignment: CDR1 LNHDA and CDR2 SQIVND (reference sequence). The CDR3 consists of 14 residues. V lost 7 bases and J 2 bases, leaving 14 bases between the germline ends. CDR3 in DNA: TGTGCCAGTAAAAAGACTAGAGATCAAGAGACCCAGTACTTC. Its protein product is CASKKTRDQETQYF.

This clone was detected a few times. At one end the junction does not follow the germline gene, possibly because of a read error. The chain joins TRBV2 to TRBJ1-2; D may be TRBD1 (5 bases). Looked up from germline, CDR1 is SNHLY and CDR2 is FYNNEI. The CDR3 has 14 amino acids. CDR3 nucleotides: TGTGCCAGCAGTGTAGGCAGGGCCCCCTATTGCTACACCTTC. Protein: CASSVGRAPYCYTF.

The genes are TRBV7-2 and TRBJ2-7; maybe TRBD1 (5 bases). CDR1 is SGHTA, CDR2 FQGNSA, per germline. Trimming took off 1 base at V and 3 bases at J, with 13 bases between the two ends. The CDR3 spans 15 residues. The chain's CDR3 is CASSLVQGNYYEQYF. The CDR3 region has the DNA TGTGCCAGCAGCTTAGTTCAGGGCAACTACTACGAGCAGTACTTC. Looking up the rest from reference TRBV7-2 and TRBJ2-7 gives the full variable domain: GAGVSQSPSNKVTEKGKDVELRCDPISGHTALYWYRQSLGQGLEFLIYFQGNSAPDKSGLPSDRFSAERTGGSVSTLTIQRTQQEDSAVYLCASSLVQGNYYEQYFGPGTRLTVT.

This clone was counted many times. This chain connects TRBV30 to TRBJ2-5; 10 positions match TRBD2. V lost 7 bases and J lost 0; bases outside the gene matches: 14. Germline CDR1 GTSNPN, CDR2 SVGIG (reference sequence). This CDR3 spans 17 amino acids. In DNA, the CDR3 is TGTGCCTCATTTGGAGGTAGCGGGGGGAAGTACCAAGAGACCCAGTACTTC. Protein: CASFGGSGGKYQETQYF.

This clone was seen many times. This chain links TRBV20-1 with TRBJ2-7; D is possibly TRBD2 (6 bases). The germline CDR1 and CDR2 sequences are DFQATT and SNEGSKA (reference sequence). This CDR3 has 11 residues. The germline V and J ends were trimmed by 4 bases and 7 bases, with 11 bases remaining between them. For the CDR3, the DNA is TGCAGTGCTAAGACTAGGAGGGAGCAGTACTTC. Amino acid sequence: CSAKTRREQYF.

In the case of this clone: This could be a read error, since a much larger clone is one nucleotide away. The chain combines TRBV5-1 with TRBJ2-7; 7 positions match TRBD2. V lost 4 bases to trimming and J lost 0 bases; unmatched junction nucleotides: 7. The CDR3 extends over 15 amino acids. From germline, CDR1 is SGHRS and CDR2 YFSETQ. The CDR3 spells CASSLLGLSSYEQYF. CDR3 sequence (DNA): TGCGCCAGCAGCCTGTTGGGACTATCCTCCTACGAGCAGTACTTC.

The CDR3 region has the DNA TGTGCCAGCAGCTTAAACAGTCAAGAGACCCAGTACTTC. Translation: CASSLNSQETQYF. This rearrangement joins TRBV7-2 to TRBJ2-5; D gene ambiguous. This CDR3 comprises 13 residues. V dropped 2 bases and J dropped 2 bases, with 6 bases sitting between them. The germline CDR1 and CDR2 sequences are SGHTA and FQGNSA.

Ten or more counts support this clone. Other nucleotide sequences in the sample specify the same CDR3. The V gene is TRBV4-1, the J gene TRBJ2-3; 13 nucleotides line up with TRBD2. From germline, CDR1 is MGHRA and CDR2 YSYEKL. The CDR3 is 17 amino acids. Losses at the gene ends were 4 bases for V and 1 base for J; bases not matched to a gene: 5. CDR3 coding DNA: TGCGCCAGCAGCCCCGGACTAGCGGGAGAGCGCACAGATACGCAGTATTTT. It codes for CASSPGLAGERTDTQYF.

The chain has TRBV11-1 and TRBJ2-7; 7 nucleotides align to TRBD2. Unmatched junction bases numbered 19, after V lost 5 bases and J lost 3 bases. CDR1 is SGHAT and CDR2 is FQDESV in the germline V gene (reference sequence). This CDR3 is built from 18 residues. CDR3 DNA sequence: TGTGCCAGCAGCCCCAACGAGGGACTATCGGGAGCTCACTACGAGCAGTACTTC. Protein: CASSPNEGLSGAHYEQYF. Using reference TRBV11-1 and TRBJ2-7 for the parts outside the CDR3, the full variable domain is EAEVAQSPRYKITEKSQAVAFWCDPISGHATLYWYRQILGQGPELLVQFQDESVVDDSQLPKDRFSAERLKGVDSTLKIQPAELGDSAMYLCASSPNEGLSGAHYEQYFGPGTRLTVT.

This clone was seen at least ten times. The chain carries TRBV15 and TRBJ2-3, with 9 bases matching TRBD1. The V gene end was trimmed by 6 bases and the J gene end by 2 bases; junction bases not matched to a gene: 6. This CDR3 contains 15 residues. CDR1 and CDR2 (germline): LNHNV, YYDKDF (reference sequence). The CDR3 spells CATSLRDRATDTQYF. The CDR3 coding sequence is TGTGCCACCAGTCTCCGGGACAGGGCCACAGATACGCAGTATTTT.